These T cell receptor beta chains were read from a single sample in a study of blood T cell repertoires in COVID-19. Sequencing used immunoSEQ multiplex PCR; TCRdb keeps in-frame clones, though not all of them. The data show about 220,000 clones, around 82% seen once. The sample consisted of peripheral blood. These receptors were collected from a human donor in a cohort sampled during active COVID-19. CDR3s include the opening cysteine and the closing phenylalanine or tryptophan. The order of the fields is V gene, clone size, CDR3 protein. A clone size is listed for some rows: how often the clone was seen (once, few, many), or a class if it is expanded.

v_call: TRBV9
clone_size: once
cdr3_aa: CASSPGTGWDTEAFF

v_call: TRBV6-2/TRBV6-3
clone_size: .
cdr3_aa: CASSYSVSEQYF

v_call: TRBV11-2
clone_size: .
cdr3_aa: CASRSQGADGELFF

v_call: TRBV7-2
clone_size: few
cdr3_aa: CASSSTSDSYNEQFF

v_call: TRBV27
clone_size: .
cdr3_aa: CASRIGTVSYNEQFF

v_call: TRBV28
clone_size: .
cdr3_aa: CASSLGDRAETGELFF

v_call: TRBV2
clone_size: .
cdr3_aa: CASSDRGNTGELFF

v_call: TRBV18
clone_size: .
cdr3_aa: CASSPRRSGSSYEQYF

v_call: TRBV24-1
clone_size: .
cdr3_aa: CATSEGADSPLHF

v_call: TRBV4-2
clone_size: .
cdr3_aa: CASSQGPFGVYRVGGYTF

v_call: TRBV6-1
clone_size: few
cdr3_aa: CASSAAAEDGYTF

v_call: TRBV9
clone_size: .
cdr3_aa: CASSVGQNQPQHF

v_call: TRBV28
clone_size: once
cdr3_aa: CASSLQGHSNQPQHF

v_call: TRBV6-4
clone_size: .
cdr3_aa: CASRQGAGGYTF

v_call: TRBV9
clone_size: .
cdr3_aa: CASSLSQGADSPLHF

v_call: TRBV10-2
clone_size: .
cdr3_aa: CASRSGTGGGEATEAFF

v_call: TRBV6-4
clone_size: .
cdr3_aa: CASQRDSYNEQFF

v_call: TRBV5-8
clone_size: .
cdr3_aa: CASSFPLGGRTRSYEQYF

v_call: TRBV6-6
clone_size: .
cdr3_aa: CATLIGPAQGWEQYF

v_call: TRBV7-9
clone_size: .
cdr3_aa: CASSFYSDRAGANVLTF

v_call: TRBV12-3/TRBV12-4
clone_size: .
cdr3_aa: CASSGQYSPLHF

v_call: TRBV27
clone_size: .
cdr3_aa: CASSLSSGLNTYEQYF

v_call: TRBV7-2
clone_size: .
cdr3_aa: CASSNFDSGSGNTIYF

v_call: TRBV4-1
clone_size: .
cdr3_aa: CASSQGTGGHYGYTF

v_call: TRBV6-6
clone_size: .
cdr3_aa: CASSQRGATEAFF

v_call: TRBV6-5
clone_size: once
cdr3_aa: CASSYFGTGTGELFF

v_call: TRBV5-1
clone_size: .
cdr3_aa: CASSDRRAGGAGQPQHF

v_call: TRBV6-1
clone_size: .
cdr3_aa: CASSEMRGLQPQHF

v_call: TRBV5-4
clone_size: .
cdr3_aa: CASSYDSNEQFF

v_call: TRBV29-1
clone_size: .
cdr3_aa: CSVEDRGEPQHF

v_call: TRBV7-3
clone_size: .
cdr3_aa: CASSQTGGAGGYTF

v_call: TRBV6-6
clone_size: .
cdr3_aa: CASSSGTVLYGYTF

v_call: TRBV7-9
clone_size: .
cdr3_aa: CASSLGRDGYTF

v_call: TRBV6-5
clone_size: .
cdr3_aa: CASSFQEGTNEKLFF

v_call: TRBV15
clone_size: .
cdr3_aa: CATSRDQADTQYF

v_call: TRBV7-8
clone_size: once
cdr3_aa: CASSLARGGELFF

v_call: TRBV14
clone_size: .
cdr3_aa: CASRLAGGLYNEQFF

v_call: TRBV18
clone_size: once
cdr3_aa: CASSLLTTGGALGNTIYF

v_call: TRBV7-2
clone_size: once
cdr3_aa: CASSLEDRNYGYTF

v_call: TRBV11-3
clone_size: .
cdr3_aa: CASSPNAMPDTQYF

v_call: TRBV7-8
clone_size: .
cdr3_aa: CASTKGGFNQPQHF

v_call: TRBV5-1
clone_size: .
cdr3_aa: CASSTGTGAGNTIYF

v_call: TRBV18
clone_size: .
cdr3_aa: CASSVTGRSSYEQYF

v_call: TRBV3-1/TRBV3-2
clone_size: .
cdr3_aa: CASSQGRRNQPQHF

v_call: TRBV3-1/TRBV3-2
clone_size: .
cdr3_aa: CASSQVGDEQYF

v_call: TRBV5-1
clone_size: .
cdr3_aa: CARSPGGAADSYEQYF

v_call: TRBV11-3
clone_size: .
cdr3_aa: CASSLDEGSSYEQYF

v_call: TRBV5-6
clone_size: .
cdr3_aa: CASSLARGDQPQHF

v_call: TRBV27
clone_size: .
cdr3_aa: CASTWGGSNSPLHF

v_call: TRBV5-6
clone_size: once
cdr3_aa: CASSLGPQGETQYF

v_call: TRBV2
clone_size: .
cdr3_aa: CASSEATGPQETQYF

v_call: TRBV5-1
clone_size: .
cdr3_aa: CASSSDMSLNGYTF

v_call: TRBV18
clone_size: .
cdr3_aa: CASSRGQSSGNTIYF